This T cell receptor beta chain was captured by sequencing in a study of blood T cell repertoires in COVID-19. In the study overall: PBMCs, B-cell-depleted T cells, or T cells were the source of the cDNA or gDNA that made up the material.

In the original analysis: By means of reference gene primer amplification, nucleated cell counts were estimated. Sequencing was performed with immunoSEQ multiplex PCR; in TCRdb, only in-frame clones are kept and a portion is missing. The V and J calls and clone size are taken from that table; D and trimming were inferred from the DNA. Here the sample spans about 120,000 clones, 90% being singletons. This clone was recorded only once. The clonotype comes from a man aged 55 to 70 with COVID-19, enrolled during active disease. Sequencing was done on a sample of peripheral blood.

The CDR3, as DNA: TGTGCCCGCAGCGGACTCCGGAACACTGAAGCTTTCTTT. This sequence encodes CARSGLRNTEAFF. The rearrangement joins TRBV30 to TRBJ1-1; D not certain. Trimming cost V 8 bases and J 1 base, with 14 bases left between them. The length of the CDR3 is 13 residues. The V gene's germline CDR1 is GTSNPN and CDR2 SVGIG (reference sequence). Full variable domain (rest looked up from reference TRBV30 and TRBJ1-1): SQTIHQWPATLVQPVGSPLSLECTVEGTSNPNLYWYRQAAGRGLQLLFYSVGIGQISSEVPQNLSASRPQDRQFILSSKKLLLSDSGFYLCARSGLRNTEAFFGQGTRLTVV.